This T cell receptor beta chain emerged from a study of blood T cell repertoires in COVID-19. This clone has just a few counts. Germline CDR1 reads SGHNT; CDR2 reads YENEEA. Trimming shortened V by 7 bases and J by 0 bases, and 13 bases separated the two germline ends. The CDR3 extends over 14 amino acids. Repertoires were generated with immunoSEQ multiplex PCR, while TCRdb's copy carries only in-frame clones and drops some. The table lists roughly 280,000 clones, around 87% of them singletons, with roughly 4% in the top ten. The source is a man between 18 and 29 years old with active or convalescent COVID-19. Sequencing input: peripheral blood. This chain connects TRBV11-3 to TRBJ2-7; no clear D. The CDR3 DNA follows: TGTGCCAGCACCCCGATGCGATACTCCTACGAGCAGTACTTC. The encoded protein is CASTPMRYSYEQYF. Full variable domain (rest looked up from reference TRBV11-3 and TRBJ2-7): EAGVVQSPRYKIIEKKQPVAFWCNPISGHNTLYWYLQNLGQGPELLIRYENEEAVDDSQLPKDRFSAERLKGVDSTLKIQPAELGDSAVYLCASTPMRYSYEQYFGPGTRLTVT.